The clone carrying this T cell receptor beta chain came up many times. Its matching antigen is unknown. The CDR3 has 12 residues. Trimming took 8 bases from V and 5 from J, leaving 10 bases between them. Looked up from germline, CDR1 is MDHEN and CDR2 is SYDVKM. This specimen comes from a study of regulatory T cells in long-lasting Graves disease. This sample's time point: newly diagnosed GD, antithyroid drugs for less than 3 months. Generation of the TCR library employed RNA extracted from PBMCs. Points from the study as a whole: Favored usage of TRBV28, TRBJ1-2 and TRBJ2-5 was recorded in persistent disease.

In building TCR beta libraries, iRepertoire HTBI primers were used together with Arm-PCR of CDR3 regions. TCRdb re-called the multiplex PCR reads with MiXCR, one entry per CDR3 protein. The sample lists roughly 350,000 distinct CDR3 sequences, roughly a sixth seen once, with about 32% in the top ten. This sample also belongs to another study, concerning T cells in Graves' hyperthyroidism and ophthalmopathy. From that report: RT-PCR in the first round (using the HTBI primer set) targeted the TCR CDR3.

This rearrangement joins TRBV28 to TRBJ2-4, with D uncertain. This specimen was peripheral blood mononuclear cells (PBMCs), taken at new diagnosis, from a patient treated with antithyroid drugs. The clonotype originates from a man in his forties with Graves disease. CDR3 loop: CASAKGQNIQYF. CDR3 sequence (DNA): TGTGCCAGCGCAAAGGGCCAAAACATTCAGTACTTC.